This TCR beta chain came from a study of CD8 T cells in Susac syndrome. RNA, at roughly 0.45 to 1 ug, was reverse transcribed with random hexamers. TCR beta CDR3 was amplified by immunoSEQ multiplex PCR. This amplification extended across 54 Vbeta and 13 Jbeta segments. TCRdb recomputed calls from the immunoSEQ multiplex PCR reads with MiXCR, one row per CDR3 protein. The table has about 240,000 distinct CDR3 sequences, roughly 95% seen once; the top ten hold 0.1%. This CDR3 contains 14 residues. V dropped 7 bases and J dropped 11 bases, with 23 bases sitting between them. CD8+ and CD4+ T cells circulating in blood were sequenced for TCR beta.

Sequenced input: CD4+ T cells from PBMCs. The chain recombines TRBV12-3 or TRBV12-4 with TRBJ1-1, with TRBD1 as a possible D gene (6 bases). The source of this sequence is a human donor with Susac syndrome. The CDR3 loop reads CASMMGGGRRSAFF. CDR3 DNA: TGTGCCAGCATGATGGGTGGGGGGCGCCGGTCGGCTTTCTTT.